The 12 T cell receptor beta chains below come from one sample, sequenced in a study of sequential checkpoint blockade in melanoma. Measured with immunoSEQ multiplex PCR; TCRdb has only the in-frame clones, and not every one. The sample comprises about 19,000 clones, 60% to 75% of which are singletons, and 4.8% rests with the top ten. Treatment indicated: randomized to nivolumab then ipilimumab (arm A) or the reverse (arm B). Sequenced material: tumor tissue (inferred from file names), taken from a patient given nivolumab and ipilimumab in sequence. The receptor set was obtained from a human donor with melanoma.

The CDR3 spells CASRGTGDNSPLHF. CDR3 bases: TGTGCCAGCAGGGGGACAGGGGACAATTCACCCCTCCACTTT. This chain uses TRBV6-8 with TRBJ1-6; 10 bases fit TRBD1. The CDR3 has 14 amino acids. V was clipped by 6 bases and J by 7 bases; unmatched bases: 3. Looked up from germline, CDR1 is MNHGY and CDR2 is SAAAGT.

This clone showed up just a few times. V is TRBV1 and J is TRBJ1-2; TRBD1 is the table's D call and was not checked against the DNA. TRBV1 represents a pseudogene. The CDR3 contains 15 residues. CDR3 protein: CASSQGPGQGIGYTF. CDR3 DNA sequence: TGCGCCAGCAGCCAAGGCCCGGGACAGGGGATAGGCTACACCTTC.

The J gene is TRBJ2-1, the V gene TRBV7-6; D assignment may be TRBD1 or TRBD2 (5 bases each). The CDR3 length is 19 residues. Trimming took 4 bases from V and 7 from J, leaving 29 bases between them. The germline V gene encodes CDR1 SGHVS and CDR2 FNYEAQ. CDR3 in amino acids: CASSSRGLADPSKANEQFF. The CDR3 coding sequence is TGTGCCAGCAGCTCTCGGGGCCTAGCAGATCCCTCTAAAGCGAATGAGCAGTTCTTC. Full variable domain (missing parts from reference TRBV7-6 and TRBJ2-1): GAGVSQSPRYKVTKRGQDVALRCDPISGHVSLYWYRQALGQGPEFLTYFNYEAQQDKSGLPNDRFSAERPEGSISTLTIQRTEQRDSAMYRCASSSRGLADPSKANEQFFGPGTRLTVL.

This chain connects TRBV10-1 to TRBJ2-2; D gene ambiguous. V shed 3 bases and J shed 6 bases, with 8 bases lying between them. Germline V lookup: CDR1 WNHNN, CDR2 SYGVQD (reference sequence). The CDR3 spans 13 residues. Here the CDR3 reads CASSERSAGELFF. The CDR3 bases are TGCGCCAGCAGTGAAAGGAGCGCCGGGGAGCTGTTTTTT.

This rearrangement joins TRBV6-7 to TRBJ1-6; D gene unclear. TRBV6-7 is flagged as an ORF with uncertain function. Trimming cost V 8 bases and J 13 bases, with 12 bases left between them. This CDR3 has 11 amino acids. In nucleotides, the CDR3 is TGTGCCAGCGGCCGAGGAGGTCCCCTCCACTTT. As protein: CASGRGGPLHF.

The chain joins TRBV6-8 to TRBJ1-6; 9 nucleotides align to TRBD1. Germline CDR1 is MNHGY and CDR2 is SAAAGT. This CDR3 has 17 amino acids. With 8 bases clipped from V and 11 bases from J, the junction kept 19 bases outside the gene matches. Here the CDR3 reads CASRKTKTGQGLTPLHF. The DNA for the CDR3 is TGTGCCAGCCGAAAGACTAAAACCGGACAGGGGTTGACACCCCTCCACTTT.

Worth noting for this clone: A far larger clone is off by one base, so a read error is likely. The chain links TRBV5-1 to TRBJ2-7; no clear D gene. Looked up from germline, CDR1 is SGHRS and CDR2 is YFSETQ. CDR3 length equals 15 residues. V was cut by 2 bases and J by 0 bases, with 12 bases left in between. The CDR3 DNA is TGCGCCAGCAGCTTAACAGAAGGCTTCTCCTACGAGCAGTACTTC. This codes for CASSLTEGFSYEQYF.

The J gene is TRBJ1-1, the V gene TRBV18; weak D call: TRBD1 (6 bases). V lost 3 bases and J lost 3, with 14 bases in between. CDR1 and CDR2 from the germline V gene are KGHSH and LQKENI. The CDR3 totals 15 residues. The CDR3 nucleotides read TGTGCCAGCTCACCTTCGGGGGCTGGGGACACTGAAGCTTTCTTT. The encoded protein is CASSPSGAGDTEAFF.

Judged by abundance, this clone is medium-sized (0.01 to 0.1%). The gene calls are TRBV6-8 and TRBJ1-1; D is unclear. The V end was cut by 6 bases, the J end by 2 bases, with 7 bases between. The CDR3 loop spans 12 amino acids. Germline V gene data show CDR1 as MNHGY and CDR2 as SAAAGT. The CDR3 sequence is CASRKLNTEAFF. CDR3 sequence (DNA): TGTGCCAGCAGGAAACTTAACACTGAAGCTTTCTTT.

The genes are TRBV5-1 and TRBJ2-2; D gene unclear. With 4 bases removed from V and 1 base from J, the gap between germline ends came to 11 bases. Germline CDR1 reads SGHRS; CDR2 reads YFSETQ. This CDR3 has 15 amino acids. The CDR3 DNA sequence: TGCGCCAGCAGCCCACTATCGAGGAACACCGGGGAGCTGTTTTTT. This gives the protein CASSPLSRNTGELFF.

This sequence joins TRBV18 and TRBJ2-3; a possible D gene is TRBD2 (5 bases). With 2 bases removed from V and 6 bases from J, the gap between germline ends came to 18 bases. The CDR3 totals 16 residues. Germline values: CDR1 KGHSH, CDR2 LQKENI. CDR3 loop: CASSPENRGLTDTQYF. The CDR3 DNA sequence: TGTGCCAGCTCACCAGAGAACCGGGGATTAACGGATACGCAGTATTTT. The variable domain in full, with the rest retrieved from reference TRBV18 and TRBJ2-3, is NAGVMQNPRHLVRRRGQEARLRCSPMKGHSHVYWYRQLPEEGLKFMVYLQKENIIDESGMPKERFSAEFPKEGPSILRIQQVVRGDSAAYFCASSPENRGLTDTQYFGPGTRLTVL.

The chain joins TRBV6-8 to TRBJ1-1; no reliable D call. Germline V lookup: CDR1 MNHGY, CDR2 SAAAGT. CDR3 length: 12 residues. Trimming removed 6 bases from V and 11 bases from J, with 16 bases in between. The CDR3 region is CASREGWGEAFF. CDR3 DNA: TGTGCCAGCAGGGAAGGGTGGGGTGAGGCTTTCTTT.